The 10 T cell receptor beta chains given below trace back to one sample, sequenced in a study of CD8 T cells in Susac syndrome. With random hexamers, 0.5 to 1 ug RNA was reverse transcribed. TCRdb re-called the immunoSEQ multiplex PCR reads through MiXCR, storing one row per CDR3 protein. Counted here are about 120,000 distinct CDR3 sequences, about 93% occurring once; the ten biggest clones make up about 0.14%. Sequences were obtained from CD4+ T cells from PBMCs. These receptors were obtained from a human donor in good health.

The chain links TRBV5-8 to TRBJ1-1; D call uncertain. This CDR3 comprises 15 residues. Germline V lookup: CDR1 SGHTS, CDR2 YDEGEE. Trimming removed 2 bases from V and 3 bases from J, with 14 bases in between. CDR3 residues: CASSFGFRKDTEAFF. The CDR3 bases are TGTGCCAGCAGCTTTGGATTCCGGAAGGACACTGAAGCTTTCTTT.

The chain uses TRBV27 and TRBJ1-2; TRBD1 might be the D (5 bases). The V and J ends lost 6 bases and 7 bases respectively, with 18 bases between them. The CDR3 is 14 residues long. Germline assignment: CDR1 MNHEY and CDR2 SMNVEV (reference sequence). CDR3 residues: CASRTGGGPGGYTF. As DNA, the CDR3 is TGTGCCAGCAGGACGGGGGGGGGACCTGGTGGCTACACCTTC.

The chain has TRBV6-6 and TRBJ2-3, with 7 bases that match TRBD2. V was clipped by 2 bases and J by 1 base; unmatched bases: 3. The CDR3 has 15 residues. The germline CDR1 and CDR2 sequences are MNHNY and SVGAGI (reference sequence). Written as DNA, the CDR3 is TGTGCCAGCAGTTACGGGGGGGTGGGCACAGATACGCAGTATTTT. Residues: CASSYGGVGTDTQYF.

The chain couples TRBV5-1 to TRBJ2-1; unclear D gene. Germline V lookup: CDR1 SGHRS, CDR2 YFSETQ. V lost 4 bases and J 7 bases, leaving 18 bases between the germline ends. The length of the CDR3 is 15 residues. The CDR3 DNA reads TGCGCCAGCAGCCCGAACGTTTACCAGGTAAATGAGCAGTTCTTC. Amino acids: CASSPNVYQVNEQFF.

The chain combines TRBV15 with TRBJ2-1; tentatively, D is TRBD1 (6 bases). V was cut by 0 bases and J by 6 bases, with 15 bases left in between. This CDR3 has 16 residues. Germline values: CDR1 LNHNV, CDR2 YYDKDF (reference sequence). CDR3 in amino acids: CATSRDRIGGSNEQFF. In DNA, the CDR3 is TGTGCCACCAGCAGAGATCGAATAGGGGGTAGCAATGAGCAGTTCTTC. Looking up the rest from reference TRBV15 and TRBJ2-1 gives the full variable domain: DAMVIQNPRYQVTQFGKPVTLSCSQTLNHNVMYWYQQKSSQAPKLLFHYYDKDFNNEADTPDNFQSRRPNTSFCFLDIRSPGLGDTAMYLCATSRDRIGGSNEQFFGPGTRLTVL.

The chain employs TRBV10-2 and TRBJ1-2; TRBD1 agrees at 10 bases. The V and J ends lost 8 bases and 4 bases, in that order; junction bases with no gene match: 4. CDR1 and CDR2 (germline): WSHSY, SAAADI. This CDR3 has 13 residues. The CDR3 spells CASGTGAVYGYTF. The CDR3 DNA follows: TGCGCCAGCGGGACAGGGGCCGTCTATGGCTACACCTTC.

This clonotype was seen only once. The V call is TRBV6-6, the J call TRBJ2-1; 7 bases fit TRBD1. CDR1 and CDR2 (germline): MNHNY, SVGAGI (reference sequence). V was clipped by 8 bases and J by 7 bases; unmatched bases: 11. This CDR3 spans 14 amino acids. CDR3 nucleotides: TGTGCCAGCGCCAGGGGGAACTCGGGGAATGAGCAGTTCTTC. Translating gives CASARGNSGNEQFF.

J is TRBJ2-1 and V is TRBV6-5, with 9 bases fitting TRBD2. CDR3 size: 17 residues. Trimming at V came to 0 bases and at J to 5 bases, leaving 8 bases not matched to a gene. From germline, CDR1 is MNHEY and CDR2 SVGAGI. The CDR3 reads CASSYSGSASGNNEQFF. For the CDR3, the DNA is TGTGCCAGCAGTTACTCTGGGAGTGCTAGCGGGAACAATGAGCAGTTCTTC.

The genes are TRBV3-1 and TRBJ2-3; D uncertain. V lost 3 bases, J lost 3 bases, and 19 bases lay in between. CDR3 length equals 17 residues. Germline V gene sequence: CDR1 LGHDT, CDR2 YNNKEL (reference sequence). Here the CDR3 reads CASSQTGSVSGTDTQYF. CDR3 DNA sequence: TGTGCCAGCAGCCAGACTGGGTCGGTTAGTGGGACAGATACGCAGTATTTT.

V is TRBV30 and J is TRBJ1-1; D perhaps matches TRBD1 (5 bases). V lost 1 base to trimming and J lost 6 bases, with 18 bases between them. This CDR3 spans 15 amino acids. CDR1 and CDR2 (germline): GTSNPN, SVGIG (reference sequence). The CDR3 is CAWSEQALGASEAFF. The CDR3 coding sequence is TGTGCCTGGAGTGAACAGGCCCTAGGAGCGTCTGAAGCTTTCTTT.